These T cell receptor beta chains were read from a single sample in a study of identical twins. TCRdb itself ran the 5' RACE reads through MiXCR, one entry per CDR3 protein. The sample carries 1,800,000 or so distinct CDR3 sequences, around a third recorded once. Source material: cord blood. These receptors came from a newborn girl in good health. CDR3s include the opening cysteine and the closing phenylalanine or tryptophan. Fields, in order: J gene, D gene, clone size, V gene, CDR3 protein, CDR3 DNA. D genes are given only for firm matches. A clone size is listed for some rows: how often the clone was seen (once, few, many), or a class if it is expanded.

j_gene: TRBJ2-7; d_gene: TRBD2; abundance: NA; v_gene: TRBV20-1; CDR3aa: CSAGLVPEQYF; CDR3nt: TGCAGTGCGGGACTAGTTCCCGAGCAGTACTTC
j_gene: TRBJ2-5; d_gene: TRBD2; abundance: NA; v_gene: TRBV6-2/TRBV6-3; CDR3aa: CASSYSSWSGIIETQYF; CDR3nt: TGTGCCAGCAGTTACTCGAGTTGGAGCGGGATAATAGAGACCCAGTACTTC
j_gene: TRBJ2-7; d_gene: NA; abundance: NA; v_gene: TRBV3-1; CDR3aa: CASSHPGVGLDEQYF; CDR3nt: TGTGCCAGCAGCCACCCAGGGGTCGGCCTCGACGAGCAGTACTTC
j_gene: TRBJ2-3; d_gene: TRBD2; abundance: few; v_gene: TRBV20-1; CDR3aa: CSARVPSGASTDTQYF; CDR3nt: TGCAGTGCTAGGGTGCCTAGCGGGGCTAGCACAGATACGCAGTATTTT
j_gene: TRBJ2-7; d_gene: NA; abundance: NA; v_gene: TRBV4-1; CDR3aa: CASSQVLAWVHEQYF; CDR3nt: TGCGCCAGCAGCCAAGTGTTAGCGTGGGTCCACGAGCAGTACTTC
j_gene: TRBJ2-2; d_gene: TRBD1; abundance: NA; v_gene: TRBV20-1; CDR3aa: CSARADRKNTGELFF; CDR3nt: TGCAGTGCTAGGGCGGACAGGAAGAACACCGGGGAGCTGTTTTTT
j_gene: TRBJ1-4; d_gene: NA; abundance: NA; v_gene: TRBV2; CDR3aa: CATKFYRAKNEKLFF; CDR3nt: TGTGCCACCAAGTTCTACAGGGCCAAAAATGAAAAACTGTTTTTT
j_gene: TRBJ1-6; d_gene: NA; abundance: few; v_gene: TRBV6-4; CDR3aa: CASITGQNNSPLHF; CDR3nt: TGTGCCAGCATCACAGGCCAGAATAATTCACCCCTCCACTTT
j_gene: TRBJ1-1; d_gene: NA; abundance: few; v_gene: TRBV29-1; CDR3aa: CSGLMNTEAFF; CDR3nt: TGCAGCGGCTTAATGAACACTGAAGCTTTCTTT
j_gene: TRBJ2-1; d_gene: NA; abundance: many; v_gene: TRBV28; CDR3aa: CASSLFPGNEQFF; CDR3nt: TGTGCCAGCAGTTTATTTCCGGGGAATGAGCAGTTCTTC
j_gene: TRBJ1-2; d_gene: NA; abundance: once; v_gene: TRBV29-1; CDR3aa: CSVLQGMNYGYTF; CDR3nt: TGCAGCGTCCTCCAGGGCATGAACTATGGCTACACCTTC
j_gene: TRBJ1-5; d_gene: NA; abundance: NA; v_gene: TRBV2; CDR3aa: CASSREAPQHF; CDR3nt: TGTGCCAGCAGTCGGGAGGCACCCCAGCATTTT
j_gene: TRBJ2-7; d_gene: TRBD2; abundance: NA; v_gene: TRBV7-2; CDR3aa: CASSYPVGGMKVSYEQYF; CDR3nt: TGTGCCAGCAGCTACCCCGTGGGAGGGATGAAAGTGTCCTACGAGCAGTACTTC
j_gene: TRBJ1-3; d_gene: TRBD1; abundance: NA; v_gene: TRBV20-1; CDR3aa: CSAADRVNTIYF; CDR3nt: TGCAGTGCCGCAGACAGGGTGAACACCATATATTTT
j_gene: TRBJ2-1; d_gene: NA; abundance: NA; v_gene: TRBV5-6; CDR3aa: CASSLEPPHPYNEQFF; CDR3nt: TGTGCCAGCAGCTTGGAACCACCTCATCCGTACAATGAGCAGTTCTTC
j_gene: TRBJ2-3; d_gene: TRBD1; abundance: few; v_gene: TRBV5-1; CDR3aa: CASTTGQGDTDTQYF; CDR3nt: TGCGCCAGCACCACGGGACAGGGAGACACAGATACGCAGTATTTT
j_gene: TRBJ1-4; d_gene: NA; abundance: few; v_gene: TRBV18; CDR3aa: CASSPYREKLFF; CDR3nt: TGTGCCAGCTCACCATACCGGGAAAAACTGTTTTTT
j_gene: TRBJ2-7; d_gene: TRBD2; abundance: many; v_gene: TRBV12-3/TRBV12-4; CDR3aa: CASSPWRMKTSGKSYEQYF; CDR3nt: TGTGCCAGCAGTCCTTGGAGGATGAAGACTAGCGGGAAGTCCTACGAGCAGTACTTC
j_gene: TRBJ2-7; d_gene: TRBD2; abundance: few; v_gene: TRBV3-1; CDR3aa: CASSSPLAGANEQYF; CDR3nt: TGTGCCAGCAGCTCACCCCTAGCGGGGGCTAACGAGCAGTACTTC
j_gene: TRBJ1-6; d_gene: TRBD1; abundance: NA; v_gene: TRBV20-1; CDR3aa: CSAGQVYNSPLHF; CDR3nt: TGCAGTGCTGGACAGGTCTATAATTCACCCCTCCACTTT
j_gene: TRBJ2-1; d_gene: TRBD2; abundance: NA; v_gene: TRBV10-3; CDR3aa: CAISDLFSGGDSYNEQFF; CDR3nt: TGTGCCATCAGTGACCTCTTTAGCGGGGGGGATTCCTACAATGAGCAGTTCTTC
j_gene: TRBJ2-7; d_gene: NA; abundance: NA; v_gene: TRBV5-1; CDR3aa: CASSLGLSFEQYF; CDR3nt: TGCGCCAGCAGCTTGGGGTTGTCCTTCGAGCAGTACTTC
j_gene: TRBJ1-2; d_gene: NA; abundance: NA; v_gene: TRBV25-1; CDR3aa: CASSALNPAANYGYTF; CDR3nt: TGTGCCAGCAGTGCCCTTAACCCAGCAGCGAACTATGGCTACACCTTC
j_gene: TRBJ2-1; d_gene: NA; abundance: NA; v_gene: TRBV6-2/TRBV6-3; CDR3aa: CASSRLTLVVSYNEQFF; CDR3nt: TGTGCCAGCAGTCGGCTGACGTTAGTAGTCTCCTACAATGAGCAGTTCTTC
j_gene: TRBJ2-3; d_gene: TRBD1; abundance: many; v_gene: TRBV12-3/TRBV12-4; CDR3aa: CASSPPTGFHTDTQYF; CDR3nt: TGTGCCAGCAGTCCTCCGACAGGGTTCCACACAGATACGCAGTATTTT
j_gene: TRBJ1-1; d_gene: TRBD1; abundance: few; v_gene: TRBV9; CDR3aa: CASSVGGAGTEAFF; CDR3nt: TGCGCCAGCAGCGTAGGGGGCGCGGGCACTGAAGCTTTCTTT
j_gene: TRBJ2-7; d_gene: NA; abundance: few; v_gene: TRBV7-2; CDR3aa: CASSPRGGSTYEQYF; CDR3nt: TGTGCCAGCAGCCCCCGGGGCGGGTCCACCTACGAGCAGTACTTC
j_gene: TRBJ2-1; d_gene: TRBD1; abundance: few; v_gene: TRBV12-3/TRBV12-4; CDR3aa: CASSLDRREQFF; CDR3nt: TGTGCCAGCAGTTTGGACAGGAGGGAGCAGTTCTTC
j_gene: TRBJ2-7; d_gene: NA; abundance: many; v_gene: TRBV5-1; CDR3aa: CASSLRVPSYEQYF; CDR3nt: TGCGCCAGCAGCTTAAGGGTCCCTTCCTACGAGCAGTACTTC
j_gene: TRBJ2-1; d_gene: NA; abundance: NA; v_gene: TRBV3-1; CDR3aa: CASSQPLRGPYNEQFF; CDR3nt: TGTGCCAGCAGCCAACCCCTGAGGGGTCCGTACAATGAGCAGTTCTTC
j_gene: TRBJ2-3; d_gene: TRBD2; abundance: few; v_gene: TRBV5-1; CDR3aa: CASSPSLAGGLDTQYF; CDR3nt: TGCGCCAGCAGCCCCTCACTAGCGGGGGGGCTAGATACGCAGTATTTT
j_gene: TRBJ2-7; d_gene: TRBD2; abundance: many; v_gene: TRBV3-1; CDR3aa: CASSQGLAGDEQYF; CDR3nt: TGTGCCAGCAGCCAAGGACTAGCGGGAGACGAGCAGTACTTC
j_gene: TRBJ2-3; d_gene: NA; abundance: few; v_gene: TRBV4-2; CDR3aa: CASSLAGHSTDTQYF; CDR3nt: TGTGCCAGCAGCCTGGCGGGCCATAGCACAGATACGCAGTATTTT
j_gene: TRBJ1-2; d_gene: NA; abundance: few; v_gene: TRBV29-1; CDR3aa: CSVARGGDYGYTF; CDR3nt: TGCAGCGTGGCCAGGGGAGGGGACTATGGCTACACCTTC
j_gene: TRBJ2-7; d_gene: NA; abundance: NA; v_gene: TRBV7-9; CDR3aa: CASSYGRSQDEQYF; CDR3nt: TGTGCCAGCAGTTATGGACGGAGTCAGGACGAGCAGTACTTC
j_gene: TRBJ2-1; d_gene: NA; abundance: many; v_gene: TRBV29-1; CDR3aa: CSVASNSGRVQFF; CDR3nt: TGCAGCGTTGCCTCTAACAGCGGAAGAGTGCAGTTCTTC
j_gene: TRBJ2-1; d_gene: NA; abundance: NA; v_gene: TRBV3-1; CDR3aa: CASSPLYGWGNEQFF; CDR3nt: TGTGCCAGCAGCCCCCTTTACGGATGGGGGAATGAGCAGTTCTTC
j_gene: TRBJ2-3; d_gene: NA; abundance: NA; v_gene: TRBV20-1; CDR3aa: CSGTDSRITDTQYF; CDR3nt: TGCAGTGGGACGGACAGTCGAATCACAGATACGCAGTATTTT
j_gene: TRBJ2-7; d_gene: NA; abundance: NA; v_gene: TRBV12-3/TRBV12-4; CDR3aa: CASSSLEVSSYEQYF; CDR3nt: TGTGCCAGCAGTTCGCTGGAGGTCTCCTCCTACGAGCAGTACTTC
j_gene: TRBJ2-1; d_gene: TRBD2; abundance: NA; v_gene: TRBV9; CDR3aa: CASSVDRERWSTSGRANNEQFF; CDR3nt: TGTGCCAGCAGCGTAGACAGGGAAAGATGGTCTACTAGCGGGAGGGCCAATAATGAGCAGTTCTTC
j_gene: TRBJ1-1; d_gene: TRBD1; abundance: few; v_gene: TRBV7-9; CDR3aa: CASSSKAQGTEAFF; CDR3nt: TGTGCCAGCAGCTCCAAGGCACAGGGGACTGAAGCTTTCTTT